Listed here are 4 T cell receptor beta chains from one sample, sequenced in a study of blood T cells in healthy people across ages. Alongside a J-beta primer mix, a sample-barcoded 5' primer served in a second PCR lasting about 6 to 11 cycles. TCRdb ran MiXCR on the 5' RACE reads and lists one entry per CDR3 protein. The sample carries some 710,000 distinct CDR3 sequences, about 20% recorded once. Sequencing was carried out using blood. The receptors originated from a man aged 65-85 years in good health.

This clonotype was detected only a few times. The chain employs TRBV11-2 and TRBJ2-1; the D is unclear. The V end lost 5 bases, the J end lost 2 bases, and 10 bases lay between the germline ends. Germline CDR1 and CDR2: SGHAT and FQNNGV. The CDR3 runs 14 residues. Written as DNA, the CDR3 is TGTGCCAGCAGCCAGAACCGGGCCTACAATGAGCAGTTCTTC. Its protein is CASSQNRAYNEQFF.

This clonotype was seen repeatedly, ten times or more. Relative to the germline gene, one junction end is altered; a read error may explain this. The CDR3 sequence is CASSWGTEAFF. CDR3 coding DNA: TGTGCCAGCAGCTGGGGGACTGAAGCTTTCTTT. The V and J genes are TRBV5-1 and TRBJ1-1, with TRBD1 as a possible D gene (5 bases). This CDR3 region has 11 residues. CDR1 SGHRS and CDR2 YFSETQ come from the germline V gene.

This clonotype was seen only a few times. The chain combines TRBV6-5 with TRBJ2-4, with D possibly matching TRBD1 (6 bases). The ends were cut back, 0 bases at V and 9 bases at J, with 12 bases in the middle. CDR3 length: 14 amino acids. Per the germline V gene, CDR1 is MNHEY and CDR2 is SVGAGI. Here the CDR3 DNA reads TGTGCCAGCAGTTACTCGTGGCAGGGGCGCATTCAGTACTTC. It yields the protein CASSYSWQGRIQYF.

Turning to this clonotype: Germline and junction disagree at one end, which may indicate a read error. The rearrangement links TRBV19 to TRBJ2-5; tentative D call: TRBD1 (7 bases). TRBJ2-7 matches the DNA end more closely, so the J call is doubtful. The germline gives CDR1 LNHDA, CDR2 SQIVND (reference sequence). This CDR3 is built from 14 residues. DNA for the CDR3: TGTGCCAGTAGTATAACAGGGGACTCCTGCGAGCAGTACTTC. Its protein product is CASSITGDSCEQYF.